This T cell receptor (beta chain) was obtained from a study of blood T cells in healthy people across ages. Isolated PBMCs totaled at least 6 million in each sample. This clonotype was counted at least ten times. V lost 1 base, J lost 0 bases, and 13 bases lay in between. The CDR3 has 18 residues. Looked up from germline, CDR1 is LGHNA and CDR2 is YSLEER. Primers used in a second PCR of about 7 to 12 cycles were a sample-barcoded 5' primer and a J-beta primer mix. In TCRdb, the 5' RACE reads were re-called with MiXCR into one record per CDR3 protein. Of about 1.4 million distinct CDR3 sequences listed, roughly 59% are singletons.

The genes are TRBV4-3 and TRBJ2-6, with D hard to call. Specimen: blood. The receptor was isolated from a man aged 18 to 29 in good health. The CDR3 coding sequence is TGCGCCAGCAGCCAAGGTGCGAGTTCCTCCTCTGGGGCCAACGTCCTGACTTTC. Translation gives CASSQGASSSSGANVLTF.